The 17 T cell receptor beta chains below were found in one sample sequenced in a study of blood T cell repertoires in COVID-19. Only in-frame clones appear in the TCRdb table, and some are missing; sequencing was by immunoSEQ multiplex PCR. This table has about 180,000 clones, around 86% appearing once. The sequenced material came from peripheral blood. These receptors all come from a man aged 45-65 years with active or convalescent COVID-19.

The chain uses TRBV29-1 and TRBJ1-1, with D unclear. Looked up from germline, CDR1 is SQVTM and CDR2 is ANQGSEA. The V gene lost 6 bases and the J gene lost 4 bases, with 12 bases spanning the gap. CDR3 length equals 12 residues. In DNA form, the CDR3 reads TGCAGCGTGCTAAATCCCCCCACTGAAGCTTTCTTT. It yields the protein CSVLNPPTEAFF.

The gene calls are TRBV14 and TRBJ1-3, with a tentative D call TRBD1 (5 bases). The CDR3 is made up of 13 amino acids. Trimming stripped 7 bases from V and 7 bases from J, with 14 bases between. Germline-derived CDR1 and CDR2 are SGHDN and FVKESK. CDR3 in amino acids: CASTRGGYNTIYF. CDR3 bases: TGTGCCAGCACCCGGGGGGGATACAACACCATATATTTT.

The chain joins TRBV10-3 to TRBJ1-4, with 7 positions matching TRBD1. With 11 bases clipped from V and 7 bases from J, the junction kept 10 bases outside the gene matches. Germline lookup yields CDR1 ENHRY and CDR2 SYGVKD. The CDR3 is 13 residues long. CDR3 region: CASQGKVGEKLFF. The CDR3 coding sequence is TGTGCCTCACAGGGGAAAGTCGGTGAAAAACTGTTTTTT.

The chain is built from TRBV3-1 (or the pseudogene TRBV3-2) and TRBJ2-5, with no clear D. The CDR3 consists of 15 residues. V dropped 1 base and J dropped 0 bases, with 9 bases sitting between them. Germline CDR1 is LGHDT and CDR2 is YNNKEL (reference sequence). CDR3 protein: CASSQGVRDQETQYF. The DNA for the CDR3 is TGTGCCAGCAGCCAAGGGGTCCGGGACCAAGAGACCCAGTACTTC.

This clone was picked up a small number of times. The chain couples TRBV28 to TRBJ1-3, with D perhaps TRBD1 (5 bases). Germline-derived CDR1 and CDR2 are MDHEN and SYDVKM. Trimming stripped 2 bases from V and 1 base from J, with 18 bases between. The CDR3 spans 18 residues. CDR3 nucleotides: TGTGCCAGCAGTTTAGGGCCCGCAGCAGGGAGGTCTGGAAACACCATATATTTT. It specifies CASSLGPAAGRSGNTIYF.

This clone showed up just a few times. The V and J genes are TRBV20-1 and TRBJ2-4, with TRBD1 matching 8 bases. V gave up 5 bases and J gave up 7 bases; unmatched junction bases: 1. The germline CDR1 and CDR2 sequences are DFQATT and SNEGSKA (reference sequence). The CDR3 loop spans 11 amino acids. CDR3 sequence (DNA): TGCAGTGCTGGACAGGGTAACATTCAGTACTTC. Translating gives CSAGQGNIQYF.

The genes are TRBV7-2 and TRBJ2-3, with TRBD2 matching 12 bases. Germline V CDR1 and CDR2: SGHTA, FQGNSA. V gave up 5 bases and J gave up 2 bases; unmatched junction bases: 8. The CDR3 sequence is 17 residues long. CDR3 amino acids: CASSLRLAGDSTDTQYF. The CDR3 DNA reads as TGTGCCAGCAGCCTCCGACTAGCGGGGGATTCCACAGATACGCAGTATTTT.

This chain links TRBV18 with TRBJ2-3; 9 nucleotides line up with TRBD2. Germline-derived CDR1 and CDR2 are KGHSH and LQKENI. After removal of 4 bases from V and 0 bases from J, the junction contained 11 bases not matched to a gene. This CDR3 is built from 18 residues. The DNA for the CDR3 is TGTGCCAGCTCACTTCTTTCCGGACTAGCGACTAGCACAGATACGCAGTATTTT. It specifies CASSLLSGLATSTDTQYF.

DNA of the CDR3: TGTGCCAGCAGCTTTTCCCATACAGGACCCCTCCACTTT. It codes for CASSFSHTGPLHF. V gene TRBV7-3 combines with J gene TRBJ1-6; a weak D match, TRBD1 (5 bases). Trimming took off 3 bases at V and 12 bases at J, with 12 bases between the two ends. The germline gives CDR1 SGHTA, CDR2 FQGTGA. This CDR3 comprises 13 residues. Full variable domain (missing parts from reference TRBV7-3 and TRBJ1-6): GAGVSQTPSNKVTEKGKYVELRCDPISGHTALYWYRQSLGQGPEFLIYFQGTGAADDSGLPNDRFFAVRPEGSVSTLKIQRTERGDSAVYLCASSFSHTGPLHFGNGTRLTVT.

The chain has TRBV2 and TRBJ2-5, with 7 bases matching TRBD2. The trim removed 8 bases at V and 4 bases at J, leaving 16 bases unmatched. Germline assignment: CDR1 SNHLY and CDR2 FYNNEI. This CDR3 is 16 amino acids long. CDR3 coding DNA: TGTGCCAGCGAAACAGAGGTTGGCGGGAGCGGAGAGACCCAGTACTTC. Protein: CASETEVGGSGETQYF.

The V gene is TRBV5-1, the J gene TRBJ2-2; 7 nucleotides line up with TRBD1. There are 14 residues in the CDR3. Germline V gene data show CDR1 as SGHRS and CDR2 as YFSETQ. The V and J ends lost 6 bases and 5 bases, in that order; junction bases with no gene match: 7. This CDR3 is CASTTGESTGELFF. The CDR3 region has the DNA TGCGCCAGCACCACAGGGGAATCGACCGGGGAGCTGTTTTTT.

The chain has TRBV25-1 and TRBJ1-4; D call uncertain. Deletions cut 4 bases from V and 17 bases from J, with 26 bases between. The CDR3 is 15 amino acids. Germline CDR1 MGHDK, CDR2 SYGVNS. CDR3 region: CASSGADRHPGLVFF. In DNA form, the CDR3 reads TGTGCCAGCAGTGGAGCGGACCGGCACCCGGGCCTGGTATTTTTT.

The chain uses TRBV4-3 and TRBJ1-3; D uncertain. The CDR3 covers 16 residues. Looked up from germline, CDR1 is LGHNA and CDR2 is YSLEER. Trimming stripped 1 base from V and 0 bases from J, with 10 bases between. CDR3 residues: CASSQAEGLSGNTIYF. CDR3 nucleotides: TGCGCCAGCAGCCAAGCAGAGGGTCTCTCTGGAAACACCATATATTTT.

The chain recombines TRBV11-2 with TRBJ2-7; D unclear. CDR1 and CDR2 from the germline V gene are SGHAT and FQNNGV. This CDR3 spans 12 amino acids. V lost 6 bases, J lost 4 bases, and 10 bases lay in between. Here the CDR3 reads CASSNKIYEQYF. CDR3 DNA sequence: TGTGCCAGCAGTAATAAAATATACGAGCAGTACTTC.

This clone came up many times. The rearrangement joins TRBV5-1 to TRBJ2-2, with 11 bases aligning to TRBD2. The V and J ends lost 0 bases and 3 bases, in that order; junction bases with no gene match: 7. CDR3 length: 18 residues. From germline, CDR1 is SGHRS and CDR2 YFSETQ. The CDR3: CASSLGLAGWRDTGELFF. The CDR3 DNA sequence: TGCGCCAGCAGCTTGGGACTAGCGGGATGGAGGGACACCGGGGAGCTGTTTTTT.

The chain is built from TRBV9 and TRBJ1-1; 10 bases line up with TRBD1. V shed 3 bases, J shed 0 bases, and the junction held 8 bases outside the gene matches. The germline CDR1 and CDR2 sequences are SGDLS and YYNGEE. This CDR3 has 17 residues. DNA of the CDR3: TGTGCCAGCAGCGGAGAGACAGGGGGCGCGTTGAACACTGAAGCTTTCTTT. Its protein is CASSGETGGALNTEAFF.

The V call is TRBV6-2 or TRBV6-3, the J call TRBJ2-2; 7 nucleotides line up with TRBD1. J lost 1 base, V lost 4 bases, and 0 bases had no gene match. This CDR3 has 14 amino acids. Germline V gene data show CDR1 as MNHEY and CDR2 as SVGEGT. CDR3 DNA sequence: TGTGCCAGCAGTTGGACAGGGAACACCGGGGAGCTGTTTTTT. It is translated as CASSWTGNTGELFF.